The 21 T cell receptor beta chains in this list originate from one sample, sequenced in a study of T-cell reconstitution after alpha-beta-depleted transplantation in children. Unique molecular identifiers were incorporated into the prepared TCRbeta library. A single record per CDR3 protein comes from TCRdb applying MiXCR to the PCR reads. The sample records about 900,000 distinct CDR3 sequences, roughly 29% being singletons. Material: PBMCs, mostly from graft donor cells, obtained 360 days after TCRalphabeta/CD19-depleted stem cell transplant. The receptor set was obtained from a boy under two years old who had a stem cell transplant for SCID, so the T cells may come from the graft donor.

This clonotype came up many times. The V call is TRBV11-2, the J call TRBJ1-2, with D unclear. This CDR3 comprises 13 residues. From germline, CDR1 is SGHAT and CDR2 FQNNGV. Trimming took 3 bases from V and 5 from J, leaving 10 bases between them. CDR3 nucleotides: TGTGCCAGCAGCTTGGCCGGGGAGTATGGCTACACCTTC. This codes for CASSLAGEYGYTF.

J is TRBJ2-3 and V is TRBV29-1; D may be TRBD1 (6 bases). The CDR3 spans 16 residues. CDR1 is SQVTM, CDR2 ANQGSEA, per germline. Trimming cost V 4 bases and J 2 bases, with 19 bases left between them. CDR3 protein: CSVGDTQRGVTDTQYF. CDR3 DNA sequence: TGCAGCGTTGGGGACACCCAAAGAGGGGTCACAGATACGCAGTATTTT.

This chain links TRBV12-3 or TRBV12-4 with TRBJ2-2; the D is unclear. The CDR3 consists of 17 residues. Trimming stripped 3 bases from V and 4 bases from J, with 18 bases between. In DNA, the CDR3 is TGTGCCAGCAGTTTCGCCCCACGCGGAGTATCCACCGGGGAGCTGTTTTTT. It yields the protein CASSFAPRGVSTGELFF.

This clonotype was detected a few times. The CDR3 loop reads CSARSGTGIRDEQYF. The CDR3 nucleotides read TGCAGTGCTCGCTCCGGGACAGGGATCCGAGACGAGCAGTACTTC. The chain links TRBV20-1 to TRBJ2-7, with TRBD1 matching over 9 bases. CDR3 length: 15 residues. CDR1 is DFQATT, CDR2 SNEGSKA, per germline (reference sequence). The J segment lost 5 bases and the V segment lost 5 bases, leaving 13 bases of the junction unmatched.

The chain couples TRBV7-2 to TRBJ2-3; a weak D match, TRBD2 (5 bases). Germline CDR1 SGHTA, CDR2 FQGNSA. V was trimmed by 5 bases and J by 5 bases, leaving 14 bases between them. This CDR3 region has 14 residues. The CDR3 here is CASSALGGLDTQYF. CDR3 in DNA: TGTGCCAGCAGCGCCCTAGGAGGCTTAGATACGCAGTATTTT.

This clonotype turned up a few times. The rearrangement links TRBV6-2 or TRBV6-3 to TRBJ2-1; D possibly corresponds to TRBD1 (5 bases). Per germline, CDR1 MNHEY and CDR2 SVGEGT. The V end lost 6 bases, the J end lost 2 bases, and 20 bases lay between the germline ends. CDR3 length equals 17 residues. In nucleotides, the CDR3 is TGTGCCAGCAGCTCAGGGCCCCTCGGTCGGCCCTACAATGAGCAGTTCTTC. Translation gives CASSSGPLGRPYNEQFF.

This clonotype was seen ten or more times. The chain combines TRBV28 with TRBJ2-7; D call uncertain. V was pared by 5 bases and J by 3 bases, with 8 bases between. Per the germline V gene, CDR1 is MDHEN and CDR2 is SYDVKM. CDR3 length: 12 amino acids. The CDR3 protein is CASSPMIYEQYF. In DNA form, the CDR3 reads TGTGCCAGCAGTCCGATGATCTACGAGCAGTACTTC. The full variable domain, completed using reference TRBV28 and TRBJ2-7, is DVKVTQSSRYLVKRTGEKVFLECVQDMDHENMFWYRQDPGLGLRLIYFSYDVKMKEKGDIPEGYSVSREKKERFSLILESASTNQTSMYLCASSPMIYEQYFGPGTRLTVT.

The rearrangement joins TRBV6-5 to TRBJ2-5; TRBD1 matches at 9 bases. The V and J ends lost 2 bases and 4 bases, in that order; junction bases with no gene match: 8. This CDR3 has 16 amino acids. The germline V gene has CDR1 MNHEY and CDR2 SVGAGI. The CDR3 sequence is CASSYRRDRVAETQYF. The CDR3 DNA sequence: TGTGCCAGCAGTTACAGGCGGGACAGGGTGGCAGAGACCCAGTACTTC.

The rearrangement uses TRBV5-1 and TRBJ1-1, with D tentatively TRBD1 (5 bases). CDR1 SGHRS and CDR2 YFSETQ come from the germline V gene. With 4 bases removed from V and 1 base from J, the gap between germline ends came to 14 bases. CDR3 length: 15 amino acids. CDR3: CASSPPGGRNTEAFF. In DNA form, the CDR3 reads TGCGCCAGCAGCCCCCCTGGGGGGAGGAACACTGAAGCTTTCTTT.

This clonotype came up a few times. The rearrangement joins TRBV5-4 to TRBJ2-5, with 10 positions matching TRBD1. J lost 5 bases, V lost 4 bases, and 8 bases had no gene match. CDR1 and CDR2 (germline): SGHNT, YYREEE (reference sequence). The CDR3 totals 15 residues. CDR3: CASSTRQGAVETQYF. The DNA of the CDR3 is TGTGCCAGCAGCACCCGACAGGGGGCGGTGGAGACCCAGTACTTC.

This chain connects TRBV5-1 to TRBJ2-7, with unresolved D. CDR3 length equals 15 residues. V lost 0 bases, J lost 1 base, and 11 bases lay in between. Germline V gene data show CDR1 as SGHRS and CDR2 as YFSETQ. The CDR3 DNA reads TGCGCCAGCAGCTTGGACCCAAACCTTTCCTACGAGCAGTACTTC. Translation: CASSLDPNLSYEQYF.

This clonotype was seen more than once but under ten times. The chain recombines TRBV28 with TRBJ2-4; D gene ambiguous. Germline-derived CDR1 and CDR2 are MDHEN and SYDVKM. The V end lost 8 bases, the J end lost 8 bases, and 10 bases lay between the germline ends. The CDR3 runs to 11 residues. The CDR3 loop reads CASSFWDIQYF. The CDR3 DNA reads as TGTGCCAGCTCGTTTTGGGACATTCAGTACTTC.

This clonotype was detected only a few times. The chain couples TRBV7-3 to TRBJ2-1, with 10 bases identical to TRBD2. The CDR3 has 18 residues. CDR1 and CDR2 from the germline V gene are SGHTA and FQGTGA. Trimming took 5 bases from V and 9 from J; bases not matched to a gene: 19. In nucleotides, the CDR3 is TGTGCCAGCAGCCCTGACCGCCTTCGTAGCGGGGGGCCGGGTGAGCAGTTCTTC. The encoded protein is CASSPDRLRSGGPGEQFF.

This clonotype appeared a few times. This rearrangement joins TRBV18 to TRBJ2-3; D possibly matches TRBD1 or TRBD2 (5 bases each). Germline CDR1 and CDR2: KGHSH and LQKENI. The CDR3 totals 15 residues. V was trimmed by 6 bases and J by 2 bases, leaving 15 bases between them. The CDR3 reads CASSLRTLDTDTQYF. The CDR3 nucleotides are TGTGCCAGCTCCCTTCGGACACTAGACACAGATACGCAGTATTTT.

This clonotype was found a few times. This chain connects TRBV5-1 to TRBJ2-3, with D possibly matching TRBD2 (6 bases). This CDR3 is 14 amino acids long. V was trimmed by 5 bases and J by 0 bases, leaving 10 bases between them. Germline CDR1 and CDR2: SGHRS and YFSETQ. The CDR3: CASRTSGSTDTQYF. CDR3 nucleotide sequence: TGCGCCAGCAGGACGAGCGGGAGCACAGATACGCAGTATTTT.

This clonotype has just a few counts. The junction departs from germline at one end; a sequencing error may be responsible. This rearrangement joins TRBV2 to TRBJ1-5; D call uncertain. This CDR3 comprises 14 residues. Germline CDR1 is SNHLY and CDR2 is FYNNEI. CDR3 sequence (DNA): TGTGCCAGCAGTCGGCTTTATAGCAGTCAGCCCCAGCATTTT. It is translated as CASSRLYSSQPQHF.

The CDR3 DNA follows: TGCGCCAGCAGCTTGGATGGGACAGGGGGGCTTACGCAGTATTTT. It yields the protein CASSLDGTGGLTQYF. V and J are TRBV5-1 and TRBJ2-3; 11 nucleotides agree with TRBD1. The CDR3 extends over 15 amino acids. The V gene's germline CDR1 is SGHRS and CDR2 YFSETQ. With V trimmed by 0 bases and J by 8 bases, 5 bases remained unmatched.

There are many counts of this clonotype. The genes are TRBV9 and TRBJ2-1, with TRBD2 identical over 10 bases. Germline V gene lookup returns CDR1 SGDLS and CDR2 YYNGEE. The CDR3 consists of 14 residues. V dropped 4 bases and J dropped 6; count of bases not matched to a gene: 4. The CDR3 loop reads CASSSGGAVNEQFF. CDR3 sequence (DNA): TGTGCCAGCAGCAGCGGGGGGGCGGTCAATGAGCAGTTCTTC. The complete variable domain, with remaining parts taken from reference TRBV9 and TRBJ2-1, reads DSGVTQTPKHLITATGQRVTLRCSPRSGDLSVYWYQQSLDQGLQFLIQYYNGEERAKGNILERFSAQQFPDLHSELNLSSLELGDSALYFCASSSGGAVNEQFFGPGTRLTVL.

The CDR3 nucleotides read TGCGCCAGCAGCCGAGGCCAGGCGGGGGGTTCGGAGACCCAGTACTTC. Protein product: CASSRGQAGGSETQYF. The genes are TRBV5-1 and TRBJ2-5; 8 bases agree with TRBD2. Germline V CDR1 and CDR2: SGHRS, YFSETQ. This CDR3 has 16 amino acids. The V segment lost 4 bases and the J segment 5 bases; nucleotides outside the gene matches: 13.

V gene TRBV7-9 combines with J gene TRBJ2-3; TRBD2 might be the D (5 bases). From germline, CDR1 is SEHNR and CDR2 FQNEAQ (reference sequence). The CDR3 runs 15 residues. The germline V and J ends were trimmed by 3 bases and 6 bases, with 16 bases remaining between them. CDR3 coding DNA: TGTGCCAGCAGCTTGGCTAAGGGAGTTACCGATACGCAGTATTTT. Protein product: CASSLAKGVTDTQYF.

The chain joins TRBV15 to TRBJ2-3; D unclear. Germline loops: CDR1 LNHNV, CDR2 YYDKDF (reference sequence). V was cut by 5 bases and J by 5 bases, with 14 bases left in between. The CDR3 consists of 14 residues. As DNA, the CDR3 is TGTGCCACCAGCCGCCGGATGAACGAAGATACGCAGTATTTT. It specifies CATSRRMNEDTQYF. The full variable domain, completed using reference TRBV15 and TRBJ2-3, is DAMVIQNPRYQVTQFGKPVTLSCSQTLNHNVMYWYQQKSSQAPKLLFHYYDKDFNNEADTPDNFQSRRPNTSFCFLDIRSPGLGDTAMYLCATSRRMNEDTQYFGPGTRLTVL.